These 8 T cell receptor beta chains were sequenced from one sample in a study of blood T cell repertoires in COVID-19. Method: immunoSEQ multiplex PCR; TCRdb's copy keeps in-frame clones and lacks some. The profile covers approximately 130,000 clones, with about four fifths appearing a single time and around 18% taken by the ten largest. Input material: peripheral blood. Every receptor here comes from an elderly man with acute or convalescent COVID-19.

As for this clone: With a much larger clone just one base away, this may be a read error. The V call is TRBV19, the J call TRBJ1-5; 10 positions match TRBD1. CDR1 LNHDA and CDR2 SQIVND come from the germline V gene (reference sequence). The CDR3 extends over 18 amino acids. The CDR3 spells CTSSRSSGTGVGNQPQHF. The CDR3 bases are TGTACCAGTAGTAGAAGTTCCGGGACAGGGGTAGGTAATCAGCCCCAGCATTTT.

V and J are TRBV13 and TRBJ2-2, with a weak D call TRBD2 (6 bases). V lost 7 bases and J 6 bases, leaving 27 bases between the germline ends. CDR1 is PRHDT, CDR2 FYEKMQ, per germline (reference sequence). The CDR3 contains 18 residues. CDR3 sequence: CASTESRGLGAYPGELFF. The CDR3 DNA is TGTGCCAGCACGGAATCACGGGGGTTAGGGGCCTACCCCGGGGAGCTGTTTTTT.

Note on this clone: At one end the junction does not follow the germline gene, possibly because of a read error. V gene TRBV28 combines with J gene TRBJ1-4, with 7 bases fitting TRBD1. Germline-derived CDR1 and CDR2 are MDHEN and SYDVKM. The CDR3 sequence is 12 residues long. The CDR3 sequence is CAGRDSLEKLFF. The CDR3, as DNA: TGTGCCGGCAGGGACAGCCTTGAAAAACTGTTTTTT.

The CDR3: CASSPGGLADTQYF. The CDR3 nucleotides are TGTGCCAGTAGTCCCGGGGGGCTCGCAGATACGCAGTATTTT. The V call is TRBV19, the J call TRBJ2-3; a possible D gene is TRBD2 (7 bases). Germline values: CDR1 LNHDA, CDR2 SQIVND (reference sequence). V shed 5 bases and J shed 4 bases, with 13 bases lying between them. This CDR3 is 14 amino acids long.

J is TRBJ1-6 and V is TRBV14, with 8 bases fitting TRBD1. The CDR3 sequence is 16 residues long. The V and J ends lost 2 bases and 5 bases, in that order; junction bases with no gene match: 5. Germline assignment: CDR1 SGHDN and CDR2 FVKESK. The CDR3 coding sequence is TGTGCCAGCAGCCAACTTGGACAGGGACATAATTCACCCCTCCACTTT. As protein: CASSQLGQGHNSPLHF.

The gene calls are TRBV7-8 and TRBJ1-1; 9 nucleotides line up with TRBD1. CDR1 and CDR2 from the germline V gene are SGHVS and FQNEAQ. With 5 bases clipped from V and 4 bases from J, the junction kept 5 bases outside the gene matches. CDR3 length: 14 residues. The CDR3 loop is CASSARDRATEAFF. The CDR3 nucleotides are TGTGCCAGCAGCGCCCGGGACAGGGCCACTGAAGCTTTCTTT.

The rearrangement uses TRBV5-4 and TRBJ2-7; 9 bases fit TRBD1. The CDR3 runs 13 residues. V was clipped by 4 bases and J by 8 bases; unmatched bases: 7. Per germline, CDR1 SGHNT and CDR2 YYREEE (reference sequence). CDR3 protein: CASSRDRVGKQYF. Written as DNA, the CDR3 is TGTGCCAGCAGCAGGGACAGGGTTGGGAAGCAGTACTTC. The complete variable domain, with remaining parts taken from reference TRBV5-4 and TRBJ2-7, reads ETGVTQSPTHLIKTRGQQVTLRCSSQSGHNTVSWYQQALGQGPQFIFQYYREEENGRGNFPPRFSGLQFPNYSSELNVNALELDDSALYLCASSRDRVGKQYFGPGTRLTVT.

The J gene is TRBJ1-5, the V gene TRBV19; TRBD1 is a possible D gene (6 bases). V dropped 7 bases and J dropped 2 bases, with 12 bases sitting between them. The CDR3 is made up of 14 amino acids. Germline CDR1 is LNHDA and CDR2 is SQIVND (reference sequence). CDR3 DNA: TGTGCCAGTAAGTGGACAGACCGCAATCAGCCCCAGCATTTT. This codes for CASKWTDRNQPQHF.